This T cell receptor (beta chain) appears in the sequencing data of a study of spatial heterogeneity in lung cancer. At the level of the study: Alpha-chain sequences were detected in numbers that were consistently lower than beta-chain sequences. Unique TCR and UMI combinations averaged more than ten appearances each in raw reads.

The presence of a unique molecular identifier marked each TCR cDNA molecule. Via MiXCR, TCRdb re-called the 5' RACE reads, giving one row per CDR3 protein. The data show 25,000 to 30,000 distinct CDR3 sequences, around 8.4% seen once. The ends were cut back, 8 bases at V and 3 bases at J, with 15 bases in the middle. The V gene's germline CDR1 is LGHDT and CDR2 YNNKEL (reference sequence). This CDR3 contains 14 residues. The time point denotes: sample taken at primary tumor resection. Material for sequencing was whole RNA from tumor, nontumor lung or frozen PBMC, left unsorted. The roughly 79 donors had untreated early-stage non-small cell lung cancer. By share, this clonotype ranks as medium-sized.

This TCR was recovered from a female donor with early-stage non-small cell lung cancer. V is TRBV3-1 and J is TRBJ2-3; no reliable D call. The source was PBMCs, collected at surgery. CDR3 nucleotide sequence: TGTGCCAGCCGCATATTTGGCCGTACAGATACGCAGTATTTT. Its translation: CASRIFGRTDTQYF.